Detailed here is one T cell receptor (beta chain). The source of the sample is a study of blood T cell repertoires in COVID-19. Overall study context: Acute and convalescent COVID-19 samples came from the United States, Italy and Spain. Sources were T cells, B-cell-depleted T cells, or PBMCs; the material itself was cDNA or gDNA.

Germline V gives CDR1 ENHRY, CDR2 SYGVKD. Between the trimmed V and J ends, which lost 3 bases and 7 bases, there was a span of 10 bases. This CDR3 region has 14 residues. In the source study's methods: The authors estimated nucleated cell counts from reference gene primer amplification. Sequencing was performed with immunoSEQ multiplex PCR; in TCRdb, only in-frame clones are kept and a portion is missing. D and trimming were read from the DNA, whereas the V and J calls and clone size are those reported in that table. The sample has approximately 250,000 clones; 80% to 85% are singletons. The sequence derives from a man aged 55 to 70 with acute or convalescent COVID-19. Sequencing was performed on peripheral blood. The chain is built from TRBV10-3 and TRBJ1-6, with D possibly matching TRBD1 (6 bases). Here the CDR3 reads CAISEQGRNSPLHF. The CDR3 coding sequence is TGTGCCATCAGTGAACAGGGCAGGAATTCACCCCTCCACTTT.